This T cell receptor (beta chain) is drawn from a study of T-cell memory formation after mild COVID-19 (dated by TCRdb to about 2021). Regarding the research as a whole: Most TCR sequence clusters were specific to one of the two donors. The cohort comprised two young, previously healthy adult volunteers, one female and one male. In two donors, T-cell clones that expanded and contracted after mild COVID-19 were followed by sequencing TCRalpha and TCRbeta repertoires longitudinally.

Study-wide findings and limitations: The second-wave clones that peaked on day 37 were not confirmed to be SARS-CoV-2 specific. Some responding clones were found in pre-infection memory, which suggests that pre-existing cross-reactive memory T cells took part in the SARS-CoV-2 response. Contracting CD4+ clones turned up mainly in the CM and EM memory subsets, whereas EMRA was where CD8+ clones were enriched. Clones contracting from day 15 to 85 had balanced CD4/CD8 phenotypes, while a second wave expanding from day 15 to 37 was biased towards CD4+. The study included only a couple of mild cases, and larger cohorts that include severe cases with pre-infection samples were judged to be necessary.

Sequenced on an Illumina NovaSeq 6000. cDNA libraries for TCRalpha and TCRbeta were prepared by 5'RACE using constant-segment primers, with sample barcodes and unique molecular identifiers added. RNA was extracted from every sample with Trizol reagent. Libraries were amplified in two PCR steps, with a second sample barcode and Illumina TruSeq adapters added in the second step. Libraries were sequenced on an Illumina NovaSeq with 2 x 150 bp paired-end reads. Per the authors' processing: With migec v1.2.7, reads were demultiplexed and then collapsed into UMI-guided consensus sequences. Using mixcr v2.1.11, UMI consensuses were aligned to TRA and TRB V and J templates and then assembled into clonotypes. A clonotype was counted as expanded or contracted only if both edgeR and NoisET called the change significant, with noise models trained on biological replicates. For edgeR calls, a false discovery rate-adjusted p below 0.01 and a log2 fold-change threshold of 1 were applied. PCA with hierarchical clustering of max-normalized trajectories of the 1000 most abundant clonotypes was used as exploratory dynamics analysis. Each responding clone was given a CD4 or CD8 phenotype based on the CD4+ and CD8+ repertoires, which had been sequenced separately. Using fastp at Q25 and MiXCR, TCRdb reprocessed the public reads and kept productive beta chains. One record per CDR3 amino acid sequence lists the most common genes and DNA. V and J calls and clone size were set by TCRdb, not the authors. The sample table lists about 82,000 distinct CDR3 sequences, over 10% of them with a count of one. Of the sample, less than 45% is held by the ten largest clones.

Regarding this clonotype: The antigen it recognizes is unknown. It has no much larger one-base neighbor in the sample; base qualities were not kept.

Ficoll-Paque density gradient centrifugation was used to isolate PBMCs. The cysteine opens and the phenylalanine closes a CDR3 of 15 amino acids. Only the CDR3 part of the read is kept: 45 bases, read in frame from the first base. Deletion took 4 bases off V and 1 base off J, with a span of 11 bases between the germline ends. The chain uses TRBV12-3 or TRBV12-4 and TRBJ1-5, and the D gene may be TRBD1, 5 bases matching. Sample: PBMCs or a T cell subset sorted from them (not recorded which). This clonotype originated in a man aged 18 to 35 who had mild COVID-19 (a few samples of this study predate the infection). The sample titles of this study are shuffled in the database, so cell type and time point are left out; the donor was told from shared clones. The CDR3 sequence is CASSSFDRSNQPQHF. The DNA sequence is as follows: TGTGCCAGCAGTTCCTTCGACAGAAGCAATCAGCCCCAGCATTTT.